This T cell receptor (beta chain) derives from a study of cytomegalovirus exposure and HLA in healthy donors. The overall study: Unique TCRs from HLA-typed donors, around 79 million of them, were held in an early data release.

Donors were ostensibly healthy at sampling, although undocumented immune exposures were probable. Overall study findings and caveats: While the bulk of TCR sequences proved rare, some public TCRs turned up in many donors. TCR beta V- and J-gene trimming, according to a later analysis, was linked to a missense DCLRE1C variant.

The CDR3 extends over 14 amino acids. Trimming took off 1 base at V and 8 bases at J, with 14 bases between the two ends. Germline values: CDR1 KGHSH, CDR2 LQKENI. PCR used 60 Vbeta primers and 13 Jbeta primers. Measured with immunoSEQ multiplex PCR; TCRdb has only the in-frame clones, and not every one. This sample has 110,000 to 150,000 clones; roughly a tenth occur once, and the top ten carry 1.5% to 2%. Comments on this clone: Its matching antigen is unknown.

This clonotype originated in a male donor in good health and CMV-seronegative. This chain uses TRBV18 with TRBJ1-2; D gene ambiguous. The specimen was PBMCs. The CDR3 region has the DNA TGTGCCAGCTCACCACGTGAGGAGGGTCAGGGCTACACCTTC. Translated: CASSPREEGQGYTF.